This T cell receptor (beta chain) was identified in a study of early stage breast cancer tumors (dated by TCRdb to about 2017). Study-wide context: Of the 15 to 20 invasive breast tumors, twelve were found to be estrogen receptor-positive, progesterone receptor-positive and HER2-negative. Of the approximately twelve ER+/PR+/HER2- tumors, eight were classified as invasive ductal carcinomas and four as invasive lobular carcinomas. The average read coverage per sample was roughly 10-fold. A total of 2 million to 3 million templates, representing roughly 1,100,000 unique clonotypes, were detected across all samples.

The study profiled bulk TCR beta-chain repertoires in matched peripheral blood, tumor and adjacent normal breast tissue taken from roughly 17 patients with early-stage breast cancer. Before surgery, roughly 5-11 mL of whole blood was collected into EDTA tubes and then processed within 2 hours. Ficoll-Paque centrifugation in SepMate-50 tubes was used to isolate peripheral blood mononuclear cells. For storage in liquid nitrogen, PBMCs were cryopreserved as aliquots of about 1.9 to 4 million cells in roughly 90% FBS with roughly 10% DMSO. The Qiagen AllPrep DNA/RNA Mini kit was used to extract genomic DNA. A note on this clone: Its specific antigen is unknown. There are no base qualities to consult, and no much larger clone falls within one base.

V is trimmed back by 4 bases and J by 0 bases, and the junction contains 8 bases that no gene match accounts for. From the cysteine up to the phenylalanine, the CDR3 has a length of 16 residues. CDR3 DNA is the only sequence kept; it has 48 bases, read in frame from the first base. The germline V gene (reference sequence) sets CDR1 to GTSNPN and CDR2 to SVGIG. Each sample was amplified as two independent genomic DNA replicates: roughly 0.5 ug for blood and around 1.5 ug for tumor or normal breast. Following the manufacturer's instructions, the ImmunoSeq Intro kit was used to carry out TCRB sequencing on genomic DNA. For absolute quantification, the approximately 29-cycle multiplex PCR included proprietary primers along with spike-in control sequences. Single-end 150-bp reads were used to sequence an 87-bp fragment spanning the CDR3 and the flanking V and J genes. Each lane of an Illumina MiSeq using version 3.0 chemistry carried seven multiplexed samples, with two replicates per sample. Concerning the study's data processing: The vendor's proprietary pipeline processed the raw data and merged both replicates into a single result for each sample. A clonotype was defined as productive rearrangements that share the same V-gene family, CDR3 amino acid sequence and J-gene segment. Clonality was computed as 1 minus the normalized Shannon entropy (Pielou evenness) of TCRB abundances. T cell density was estimated as total templates divided by the number of input cells, with the number of input cells inferred from the DNA input amount. Recon was used with default parameters to estimate total repertoire diversity and clonality. Clonotypes with over 0.1% abundance in tumor and at least 32-fold higher abundance in tumor than in normal breast were defined as tumor-enriched. Drawn from immuneACCESS, this table holds only the in-frame rearrangements with V and J called that TCRdb kept. Clones are partly lost; checked studies trace under half to an unresolved V gene and leave the rest unexplained. V, J and clone size derive from that table, while D and trimming were established from the DNA sequence. Across this sample there are 50,000 to 65,000 clones, with 60% to 85% seen only once. The ten largest clones represent 3.4% of the sample.

Overall study outcomes, separate from this receptor: Enriched TCRB sequences shared across patients were mostly commonly generated sequences, unlikely to play an important role in the tumor microenvironment. Tumors showed about 2.3-fold higher T cell density and higher clonality than adjacent normal breast tissue. Repertoires from blood and normal breast were more alike than repertoires from blood and tumor, and in about 90% of the 16 patients, comparing each tissue with blood separated tumor from normal. Because the cohort was small, analysis by tumor subtype was not possible. Chain pairing and functional markers such as CD4, CD8 and FOXP3 were not captured by bulk genomic DNA sequencing of unsorted cells.

The receptor was derived from a person between 30 and 45 years old with breast cancer. Material for sequencing was blood. The chain is assembled from TRBV30 and TRBJ2-1; 8 bases in the middle match TRBD1. The nucleotides are TGTGCCTGGACCCTCCAAGGACAGGGCTCCTACAATGAGCAGTTCTTC. Translated, this gives CAWTLQGQGSYNEQFF.